One and the same sample provided the 28 T cell receptor beta chains below, sequenced in a study of CD8+ T cells in alopecia areata. After isolation, RNA underwent reverse transcription to generate cDNA as the sequencing template. Some clones are missing from TCRdb's copy, which holds only in-frame ones; the method was immunoSEQ multiplex PCR. This table holds 200,000 to 250,000 clones, under 70% found once. The material was CD4+ T cells sorted from blood, obtained at week 0. The receptor source for this set is a human donor with alopecia areata.

V usage is TRBV30 and J usage is TRBJ2-1, with 8 bases aligning to TRBD2. Germline lookup yields CDR1 GTSNPN and CDR2 SVGIG (reference sequence). There are 16 residues in the CDR3. With 5 bases clipped from V and 0 bases from J, the junction kept 9 bases outside the gene matches. The DNA of the CDR3 is TGTGCCTGGGTGGAGCTGCGGGGGGTCTCCTACAATGAGCAGTTCTTC. Its protein is CAWVELRGVSYNEQFF.

The V and J genes are TRBV5-6 and TRBJ1-5; no reliable D call. With 3 bases removed from V and 0 bases from J, the gap between germline ends came to 10 bases. The CDR3 contains 15 residues. Germline CDR1 is SGHDT and CDR2 is YYEEEE. CDR3 DNA sequence: TGTGCCAGCAGCTGGGGTTATGATAGCAATCAGCCCCAGCATTTT. Encoded protein: CASSWGYDSNQPQHF.

The chain combines TRBV5-4 with TRBJ1-1, with D possibly matching TRBD1 (5 bases). CDR1 SGHNT and CDR2 YYREEE come from the germline V gene (reference sequence). The V end was cut by 2 bases, the J end by 0 bases, with 11 bases between. This CDR3 comprises 15 residues. The CDR3 spells CASSLQTAMNTEAFF. CDR3 coding DNA: TGTGCCAGCAGCTTACAGACAGCGATGAACACTGAAGCTTTCTTT.

V and J are TRBV9 and TRBJ1-1; D not certain. This CDR3 contains 17 residues. Per germline, CDR1 SGDLS and CDR2 YYNGEE. The V and J ends lost 4 bases and 1 base respectively, with 20 bases between them. The CDR3 loop reads CASSPEVGAGWNTEAFF. The CDR3 region has the DNA TGTGCCAGCAGCCCCGAAGTCGGAGCAGGATGGAACACTGAAGCTTTCTTT.

The genes are TRBV7-3 and TRBJ2-3, with 9 bases matching TRBD2. CDR3 length equals 15 residues. J lost 0 bases, V lost 5 bases, and 3 bases had no gene match. Per germline, CDR1 SGHTA and CDR2 FQGTGA. The CDR3 is CASSRLAGSTDTQYF. CDR3 nucleotides: TGTGCCAGCAGCCGGCTAGCGGGGAGCACAGATACGCAGTATTTT.

The V and J genes are TRBV7-2 and TRBJ2-3; the match to TRBD2 covers 9 bases. Germline CDR1 is SGHTA and CDR2 is FQGNSA. J was trimmed by 2 bases and V by 6 bases; bases with no gene match: 9. The CDR3 spans 16 residues. CDR3 DNA sequence: TGTGCCAGCAGGGGCTTCAGCGGGGGGACCACAGATACGCAGTATTTT. Residues: CASRGFSGGTTDTQYF.

This clone was recorded a few times. This rearrangement joins TRBV6-1 to TRBJ1-3; D perhaps matches TRBD1 (6 bases). The CDR3 runs 12 residues. Germline lookup yields CDR1 MNHNS and CDR2 SASEGT. Trimming cost V 8 bases and J 8 bases, with 13 bases left between them. The CDR3 spells CASGDTWDTIYF. Here the CDR3 DNA reads TGTGCCAGCGGGGACACCTGGGACACCATATATTTT.

The chain joins TRBV18 to TRBJ1-5; the D is unclear. Between the trimmed V and J ends, which lost 4 bases and 1 base, there was a span of 5 bases. Per the germline V gene, CDR1 is KGHSH and CDR2 is LQKENI. The CDR3 totals 13 residues. CDR3 region: CASSRQSNQPQHF. In DNA, the CDR3 is TGTGCCAGCTCACGGCAGAGCAATCAGCCCCAGCATTTT. Together with reference TRBV18 and TRBJ1-5, the CDR3 gives the full variable domain: NAGVMQNPRHLVRRRGQEARLRCSPMKGHSHVYWYRQLPEEGLKFMVYLQKENIIDESGMPKERFSAEFPKEGPSILRIQQVVRGDSAAYFCASSRQSNQPQHFGDGTRLSIL.

The chain recombines TRBV6-6 with TRBJ1-6; D not resolved. The germline CDR1 and CDR2 sequences are MNHNY and SVGAGI (reference sequence). There are 14 residues in the CDR3. The V and J ends lost 6 bases and 10 bases respectively, with 16 bases between them. CDR3 coding DNA: TGTGCCAGCAGACATCTTAGCGGGCCATCACCCCTCCACTTT. Translated, it gives CASRHLSGPSPLHF.

This clone was recorded once. V gene TRBV5-1 combines with J gene TRBJ1-1, with 10 positions matching TRBD1. Germline V CDR1 and CDR2: SGHRS, YFSETQ. The trim removed 4 bases at V and 4 bases at J, leaving 4 bases unmatched. This CDR3 region has 14 residues. This CDR3 reads CASSRDRGITEAFF. The CDR3 coding sequence is TGCGCCAGCAGCAGGGACAGGGGTATCACTGAAGCTTTCTTT. Based on the CDR3 plus reference TRBV5-1 and TRBJ1-1, the full variable domain is KAGVTQTPRYLIKTRGQQVTLSCSPISGHRSVSWYQQTPGQGLQFLFEYFSETQRNKGNFPGRFSGRQFSNSRSEMNVSTLELGDSALYLCASSRDRGITEAFFGQGTRLTVV.

CDR3: CSVTGYGYTF. The CDR3 nucleotides read TGCAGCGTCACAGGGTATGGCTACACCTTC. V and J are TRBV29-1 and TRBJ1-2; weak D call: TRBD1 (6 bases). V was clipped by 6 bases and J by 5 bases, with 7 bases between them. The CDR3 runs to 10 residues. Germline CDR1 SQVTM, CDR2 ANQGSEA.

The rearrangement uses TRBV6-5 and TRBJ2-1; TRBD1 matches 10 bases. The CDR3 is 16 residues long. J was trimmed by 3 bases and V by 4 bases; bases with no gene match: 6. Per germline, CDR1 MNHEY and CDR2 SVGAGI. The CDR3 region has the DNA TGTGCCAGCAGTTCCCCCGGGACAGGGGTCTACAATGAGCAGTTCTTC. It specifies CASSSPGTGVYNEQFF.

This clone was seen just once. The chain has TRBV25-1 and TRBJ1-6; 7 bases line up with TRBD1. Losses at the gene ends were 4 bases for V and 10 bases for J; bases not matched to a gene: 4. The CDR3 totals 13 residues. Germline lookup yields CDR1 MGHDK and CDR2 SYGVNS. CDR3 sequence reads: CASSGQGGSPLHF. CDR3 bases: TGTGCCAGCAGTGGACAGGGAGGGTCACCCCTCCACTTT. Supplemented by reference TRBV25-1 and TRBJ1-6, the full variable domain reads EADIYQTPRYLVIGTGKKITLECSQTMGHDKMYWYQQDPGMELHLIHYSYGVNSTEKGDLSSESTVSRIRTEHFPLTLESARPSHTSQYLCASSGQGGSPLHFGNGTRLTVT.

Concerning this clone: This sample includes further DNA sequences coding for the same CDR3. This chain connects TRBV30 to TRBJ1-1, with D hard to call. Germline V gene data show CDR1 as GTSNPN and CDR2 as SVGIG (reference sequence). The CDR3 is 14 residues long. The V and J ends lost 0 bases and 0 bases respectively, with 8 bases between them. The CDR3 reads CAWSVGRLNTEAFF. CDR3 coding DNA: TGTGCCTGGAGTGTCGGCAGACTGAACACTGAAGCTTTCTTT.

The chain carries TRBV2 and TRBJ1-1; D is uncertain. This CDR3 has 13 residues. In germline, CDR1 is SNHLY, CDR2 FYNNEI. Trimming removed 2 bases from V and 0 bases from J, with 4 bases in between. As DNA, the CDR3 is TGTGCCAGCAGTGAATCCCTGAACACTGAAGCTTTCTTT. This sequence encodes CASSESLNTEAFF.

V gene TRBV30 combines with J gene TRBJ2-7; either TRBD1 or TRBD2 may supply D (5 bases each). V lost 3 bases, J lost 0 bases, and 9 bases lay in between. The CDR3 sequence is 13 residues long. CDR1 and CDR2 from the germline V gene are GTSNPN and SVGIG (reference sequence). CDR3 region: CAWSKGTSYEQYF. The CDR3 DNA reads TGTGCCTGGAGCAAAGGGACCTCCTACGAGCAGTACTTC.

The CDR3 here is CASSNRGLETQYF. CDR3 in DNA: TGTGCCAGCAGCAACAGGGGGTTGGAGACCCAGTACTTC. The gene calls are TRBV7-9 and TRBJ2-5, with TRBD1 matching over 8 bases. V trimming: 5 bases; J trimming: 5 bases; junction bases outside the gene matches: 4. The CDR3 is 13 residues long. Germline V CDR1 and CDR2: SEHNR, FQNEAQ (reference sequence).

This clone was recorded a few times. The chain combines TRBV7-2 with TRBJ1-4; a weak D match, TRBD1 (6 bases). Trimming took off 3 bases at V and 8 bases at J, with 7 bases between the two ends. The CDR3 runs 12 residues. Per the germline V gene, CDR1 is SGHTA and CDR2 is FQGNSA. In DNA, the CDR3 is TGTGCCAGCAGCTTGCAGGGGGAAAAACTGTTTTTT. Protein product: CASSLQGEKLFF.

This clone was picked up a small number of times. This rearrangement joins TRBV29-1 to TRBJ2-6; D is uncertain. Germline CDR1 is SQVTM and CDR2 is ANQGSEA. Trimming removed 7 bases from V and 0 bases from J, with 7 bases in between. There are 13 residues in the CDR3. The CDR3 region has the DNA TGCAGCGCCCAGGACTCTGGGGCCAACGTCCTGACTTTC. Translation: CSAQDSGANVLTF. The whole variable domain, filled in from reference TRBV29-1 and TRBJ2-6, reads SAVISQKPSRDICQRGTSLTIQCQVDSQVTMMFWYRQQPGQSLTLIATANQGSEATYESGFVIDKFPISRPNLTFSTLTVSNMSPEDSSIYLCSAQDSGANVLTFGAGSRLTVL.

V and J are TRBV29-1 and TRBJ1-5, with 7 nucleotides matching TRBD1. Germline-derived CDR1 and CDR2 are SQVTM and ANQGSEA. Trimming took 7 bases from V and 6 from J; bases not matched to a gene: 9. The CDR3 extends over 13 amino acids. As DNA, the CDR3 is TGCAGCGCCCTTAAGGGGGCTGGTCAGCCCCAGCATTTT. This codes for CSALKGAGQPQHF.

V and J are TRBV13 and TRBJ2-7; 8 nucleotides line up with TRBD1. The CDR3 is 16 residues long. V was clipped by 4 bases and J by 2 bases; unmatched bases: 10. The germline gives CDR1 PRHDT, CDR2 FYEKMQ (reference sequence). The DNA of the CDR3 is TGTGCCAGCAGCTCCAGACAGGGGTCTGCAACCTACGAGCAGTACTTC. It is translated as CASSSRQGSATYEQYF.

J is TRBJ1-1 and V is TRBV9, with D possibly being TRBD1 (5 bases). This CDR3 region has 13 residues. Trimming took 4 bases from V and 4 from J, leaving 11 bases between them. From germline, CDR1 is SGDLS and CDR2 YYNGEE. The CDR3 loop is CASSLLQGTEAFF. CDR3 DNA: TGTGCCAGCAGCCTTTTGCAGGGCACTGAAGCTTTCTTT.

This clone was detected only a few times. The V and J genes are TRBV29-1 and TRBJ1-2; no clear D. From germline, CDR1 is SQVTM and CDR2 ANQGSEA. The CDR3 runs 13 residues. V was cut by 4 bases and J by 3 bases, with 12 bases left in between. The CDR3 DNA is TGCAGCGTTGGTTCGGGAGGTCACTATGGCTACACCTTC. This encodes CSVGSGGHYGYTF.

In DNA, the CDR3 is TGCGCCAGCAGCTTGTCACAGGGAGGAGGGCAGACCCAGTACTTC. It yields the protein CASSLSQGGGQTQYF. V and J are TRBV5-1 and TRBJ2-5; D tentatively fits TRBD1 or TRBD2 (6 bases each). The germline CDR1 and CDR2 sequences are SGHRS and YFSETQ. This CDR3 is built from 15 residues. With 1 base removed from V and 6 bases from J, the gap between germline ends came to 16 bases.

The gene calls are TRBV10-3 and TRBJ2-7; D remains ambiguous. This CDR3 is built from 17 residues. In germline, CDR1 is ENHRY, CDR2 SYGVKD. V shed 0 bases and J shed 3 bases, with 18 bases lying between them. For the CDR3, the DNA is TGTGCCATCAGTGAGTCCCCCGGGCGACCGGAAGACTACGAGCAGTACTTC. As protein: CAISESPGRPEDYEQYF.

The chain combines TRBV2 with TRBJ2-1; D gene ambiguous. The V gene's germline CDR1 is SNHLY and CDR2 FYNNEI. Trimming stripped 8 bases from V and 15 bases from J, with 14 bases between. This CDR3 has 10 residues. This chain's CDR3 is CASSSTVSFF. CDR3 nucleotides: TGTGCCAGCTCATCTACAGTGTCGTTCTTC.

This chain's CDR3 is CSARRDTQYF. CDR3 bases: TGCAGTGCTAGGCGAGATACGCAGTATTTT. The gene calls are TRBV20-1 and TRBJ2-3; D is unclear. The CDR3 runs 10 residues. Germline V gene sequence: CDR1 DFQATT, CDR2 SNEGSKA (reference sequence). Trimming shortened V by 3 bases and J by 5 bases, and 3 bases separated the two germline ends.

V is TRBV13 and J is TRBJ2-3; D tentatively reads TRBD1 or TRBD2 (6 bases each). This CDR3 contains 13 residues. Per germline, CDR1 PRHDT and CDR2 FYEKMQ (reference sequence). V lost 4 bases to trimming and J lost 6 bases, with 11 bases between them. The CDR3 here is CASSSTGRDTQYF. Written as DNA, the CDR3 is TGTGCCAGCAGCTCCACAGGGAGGGATACGCAGTATTTT.